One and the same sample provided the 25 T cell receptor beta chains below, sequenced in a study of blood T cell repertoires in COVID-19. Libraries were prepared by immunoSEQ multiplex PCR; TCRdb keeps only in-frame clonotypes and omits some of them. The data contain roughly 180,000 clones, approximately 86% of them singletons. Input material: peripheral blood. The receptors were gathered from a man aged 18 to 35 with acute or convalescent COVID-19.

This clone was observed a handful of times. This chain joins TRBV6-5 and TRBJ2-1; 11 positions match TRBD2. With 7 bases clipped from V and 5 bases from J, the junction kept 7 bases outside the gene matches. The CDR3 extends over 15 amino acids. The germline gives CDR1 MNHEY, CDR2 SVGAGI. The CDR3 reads CASNQLAGANNEQFF. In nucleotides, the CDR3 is TGTGCCAGCAACCAACTAGCGGGGGCGAACAATGAGCAGTTCTTC.

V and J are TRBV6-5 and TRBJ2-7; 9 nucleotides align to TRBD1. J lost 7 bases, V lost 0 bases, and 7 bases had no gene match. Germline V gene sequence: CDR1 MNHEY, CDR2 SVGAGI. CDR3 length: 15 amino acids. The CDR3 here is CASSYSWTGAREQYF. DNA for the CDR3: TGTGCCAGCAGTTACTCTTGGACAGGGGCTAGGGAGCAGTACTTC.

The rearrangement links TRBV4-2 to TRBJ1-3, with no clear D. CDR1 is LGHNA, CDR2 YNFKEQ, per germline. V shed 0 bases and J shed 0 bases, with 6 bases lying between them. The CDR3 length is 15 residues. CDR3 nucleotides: TGTGCCAGCAGCCAAGAGGGGAGCTCTGGAAACACCATATATTTT. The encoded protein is CASSQEGSSGNTIYF.

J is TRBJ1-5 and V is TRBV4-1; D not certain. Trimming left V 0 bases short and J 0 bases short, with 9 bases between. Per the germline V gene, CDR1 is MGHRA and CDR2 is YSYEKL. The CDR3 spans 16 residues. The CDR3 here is CASSQDPFSSNQPQHF. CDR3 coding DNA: TGCGCCAGCAGCCAAGATCCCTTCAGTAGCAATCAGCCCCAGCATTTT.

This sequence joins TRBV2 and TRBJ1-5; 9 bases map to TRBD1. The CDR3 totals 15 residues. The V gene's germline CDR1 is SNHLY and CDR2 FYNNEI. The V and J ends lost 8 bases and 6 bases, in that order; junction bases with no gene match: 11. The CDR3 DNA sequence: TGTGCCAGCGGCGGGGACAGGGTTGCGATTCAGCCCCAGCATTTT. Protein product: CASGGDRVAIQPQHF.

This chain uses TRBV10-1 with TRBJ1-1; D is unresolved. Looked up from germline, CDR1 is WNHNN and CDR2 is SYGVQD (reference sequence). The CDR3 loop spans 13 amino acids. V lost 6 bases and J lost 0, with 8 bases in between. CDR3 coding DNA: TGCGCCAGCAGCGGAGCGATGAACACTGAAGCTTTCTTT. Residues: CASSGAMNTEAFF.

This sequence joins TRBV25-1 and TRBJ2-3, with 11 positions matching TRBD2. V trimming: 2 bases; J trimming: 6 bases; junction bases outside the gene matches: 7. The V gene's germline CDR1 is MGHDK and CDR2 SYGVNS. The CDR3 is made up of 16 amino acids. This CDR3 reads CASSELAGGNRDTQYF. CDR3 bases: TGTGCCAGCAGTGAACTAGCGGGGGGCAATCGGGATACGCAGTATTTT.

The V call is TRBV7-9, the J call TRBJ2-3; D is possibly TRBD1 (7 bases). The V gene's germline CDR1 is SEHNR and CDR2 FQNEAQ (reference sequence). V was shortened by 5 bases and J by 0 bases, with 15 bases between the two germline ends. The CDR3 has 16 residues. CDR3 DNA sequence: TGTGCCAGCAGCGTGCAGGGGGGATATAGCACAGATACGCAGTATTTT. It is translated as CASSVQGGYSTDTQYF. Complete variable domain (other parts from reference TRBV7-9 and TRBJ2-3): DTGVSQNPRHKITKRGQNVTFRCDPISEHNRLYWYRQTLGQGPEFLTYFQNEAQLEKSRLLSDRFSAERPKGSFSTLEIQRTEQGDSAMYLCASSVQGGYSTDTQYFGPGTRLTVL.

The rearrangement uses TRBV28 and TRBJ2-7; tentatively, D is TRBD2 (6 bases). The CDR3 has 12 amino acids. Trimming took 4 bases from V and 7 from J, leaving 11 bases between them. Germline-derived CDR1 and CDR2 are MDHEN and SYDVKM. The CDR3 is CASSSLAREQYV. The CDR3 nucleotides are TGTGCCAGCAGTTCCCTAGCGAGAGAGCAGTACGTC.

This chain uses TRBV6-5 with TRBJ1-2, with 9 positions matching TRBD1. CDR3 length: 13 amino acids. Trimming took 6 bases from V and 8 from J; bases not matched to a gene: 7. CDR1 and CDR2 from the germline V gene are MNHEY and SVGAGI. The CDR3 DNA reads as TGTGCCAGCAGCGTGGGACAGGGACACGGCTACACCTTC. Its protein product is CASSVGQGHGYTF.

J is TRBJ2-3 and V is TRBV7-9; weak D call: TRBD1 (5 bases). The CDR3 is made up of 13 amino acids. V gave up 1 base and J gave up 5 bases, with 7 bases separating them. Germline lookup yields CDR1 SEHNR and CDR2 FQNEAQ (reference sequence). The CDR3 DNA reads TGTGCCAGCAGCTTAGGGCAGGGAGATACGCAGTATTTT. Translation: CASSLGQGDTQYF.

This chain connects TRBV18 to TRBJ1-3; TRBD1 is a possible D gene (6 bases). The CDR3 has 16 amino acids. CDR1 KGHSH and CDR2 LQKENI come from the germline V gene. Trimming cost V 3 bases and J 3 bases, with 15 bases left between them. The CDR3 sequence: CASSPKTGGGGNTIYF. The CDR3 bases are TGTGCCAGCTCACCCAAGACAGGCGGCGGTGGAAACACCATATATTTT.

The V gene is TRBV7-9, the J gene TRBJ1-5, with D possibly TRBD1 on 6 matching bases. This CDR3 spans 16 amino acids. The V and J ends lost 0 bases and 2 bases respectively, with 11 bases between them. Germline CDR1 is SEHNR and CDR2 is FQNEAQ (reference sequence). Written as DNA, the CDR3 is TGTGCCAGCAGCTTAGCGTTAGGGGGACGCAATCAGCCCCAGCATTTT. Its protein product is CASSLALGGRNQPQHF.

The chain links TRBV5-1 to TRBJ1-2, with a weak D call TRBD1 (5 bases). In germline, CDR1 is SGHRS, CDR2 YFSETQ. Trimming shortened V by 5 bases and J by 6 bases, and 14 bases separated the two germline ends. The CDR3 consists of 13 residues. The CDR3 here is CASRTGDGNGYTF. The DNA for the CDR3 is TGCGCCAGCAGAACAGGAGACGGAAATGGCTACACCTTC.

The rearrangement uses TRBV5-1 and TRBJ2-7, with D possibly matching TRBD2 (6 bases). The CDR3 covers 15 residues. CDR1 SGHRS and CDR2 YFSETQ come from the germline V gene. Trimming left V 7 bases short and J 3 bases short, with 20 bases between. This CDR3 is CASRAGPGWSYEQYF. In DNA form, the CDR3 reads TGCGCCAGCCGTGCGGGACCAGGGTGGAGCTACGAGCAGTACTTC. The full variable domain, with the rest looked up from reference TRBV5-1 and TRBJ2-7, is KAGVTQTPRYLIKTRGQQVTLSCSPISGHRSVSWYQQTPGQGLQFLFEYFSETQRNKGNFPGRFSGRQFSNSRSEMNVSTLELGDSALYLCASRAGPGWSYEQYFGPGTRLTVT.

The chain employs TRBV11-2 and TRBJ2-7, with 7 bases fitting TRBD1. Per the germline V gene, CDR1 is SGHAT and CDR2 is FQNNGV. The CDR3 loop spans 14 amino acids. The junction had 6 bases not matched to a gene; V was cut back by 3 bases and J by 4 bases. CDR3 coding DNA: TGTGCCAGCAGCTTGACGACAGGGTTTTACGAGCAGTACGTC. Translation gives CASSLTTGFYEQYV.

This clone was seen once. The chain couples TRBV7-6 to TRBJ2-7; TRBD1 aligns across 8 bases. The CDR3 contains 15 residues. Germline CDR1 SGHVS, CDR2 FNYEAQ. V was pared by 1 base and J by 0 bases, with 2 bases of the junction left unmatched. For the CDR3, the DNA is TGTGCCAGCAGCTTAGGACAGGGGCACTCCTACGAGCAGTACTTC. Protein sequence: CASSLGQGHSYEQYF.

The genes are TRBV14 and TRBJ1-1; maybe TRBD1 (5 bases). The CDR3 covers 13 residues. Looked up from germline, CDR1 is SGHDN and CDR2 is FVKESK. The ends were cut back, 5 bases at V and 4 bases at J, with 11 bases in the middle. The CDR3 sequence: CASSTAGITEAFF. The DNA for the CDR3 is TGTGCCAGCAGCACTGCAGGGATCACTGAAGCTTTCTTT.

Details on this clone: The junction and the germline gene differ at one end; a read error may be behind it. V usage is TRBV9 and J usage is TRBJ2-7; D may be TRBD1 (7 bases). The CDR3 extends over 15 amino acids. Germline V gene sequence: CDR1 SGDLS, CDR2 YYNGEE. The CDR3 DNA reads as TGTGCCAGCACCGTAGGGGCAGGGGGGTCCTACGAGCAGTACTTC. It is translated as CASTVGAGGSYEQYF.

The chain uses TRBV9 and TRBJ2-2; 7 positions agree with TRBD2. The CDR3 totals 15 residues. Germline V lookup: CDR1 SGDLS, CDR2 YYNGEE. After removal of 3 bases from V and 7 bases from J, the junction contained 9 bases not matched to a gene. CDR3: CASSAHRLANGELFF. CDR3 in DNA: TGTGCCAGCAGCGCCCACAGACTAGCTAACGGGGAGCTGTTTTTT.

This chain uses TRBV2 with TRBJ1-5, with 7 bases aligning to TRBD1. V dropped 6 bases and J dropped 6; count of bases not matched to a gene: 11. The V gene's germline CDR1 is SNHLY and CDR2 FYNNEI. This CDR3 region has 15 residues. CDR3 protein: CASRVGQSPGQPQHF. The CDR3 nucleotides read TGTGCCAGCAGGGTGGGACAGTCACCAGGTCAGCCCCAGCATTTT.

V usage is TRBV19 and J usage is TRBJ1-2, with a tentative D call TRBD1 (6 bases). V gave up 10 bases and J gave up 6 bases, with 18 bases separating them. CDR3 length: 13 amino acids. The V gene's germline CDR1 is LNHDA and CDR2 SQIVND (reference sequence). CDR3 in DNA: TGTGCCACGACCGGGACACCCTTACATGGCTACACCTTC. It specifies CATTGTPLHGYTF.

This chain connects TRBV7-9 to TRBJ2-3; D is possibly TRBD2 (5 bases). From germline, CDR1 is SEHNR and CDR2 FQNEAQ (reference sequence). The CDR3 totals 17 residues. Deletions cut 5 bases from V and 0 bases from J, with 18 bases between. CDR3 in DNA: TGTGCCAGCAGCCCTGGTTTAGCGTATACTAGCACAGATACGCAGTATTTT. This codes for CASSPGLAYTSTDTQYF.

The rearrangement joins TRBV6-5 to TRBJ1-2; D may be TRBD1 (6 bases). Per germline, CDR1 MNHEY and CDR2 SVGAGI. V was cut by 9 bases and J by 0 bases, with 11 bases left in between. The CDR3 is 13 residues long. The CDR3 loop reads CARNTGTNYGYTF. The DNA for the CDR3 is TGTGCCAGAAATACAGGGACTAACTATGGCTACACCTTC.

CDR3 loop: CASSIAGQNTGELFF. As DNA, the CDR3 is TGTGCCAGTAGTATAGCTGGACAGAACACCGGGGAGCTGTTTTTT. This chain uses TRBV19 with TRBJ2-2; D is possibly TRBD1 (5 bases). Germline lookup yields CDR1 LNHDA and CDR2 SQIVND (reference sequence). CDR3 length: 15 residues. Trimming removed 1 base from V and 1 base from J, with 7 bases in between.